Given below is one T cell receptor (beta chain) in context. Its antigen is currently unknown. Produced via immunoSEQ multiplex PCR; TCRdb's table is partial and in-frame only. The sample has hundreds of thousands of clones; over 65% are singletons. Negatively enriched CD4+ T cells were divided by CD45RA into naive and memory. The data are from a study of shared clonotypes between healthy human individuals. Study-level background: With ages of 18 to 49, the donors were a couple of women and a few men.

Study results and caveats: The generation probabilities recorded for non-shared clonotypes fell below those of clonotypes shared by all four donors.

Sequences were obtained from memory CD4+ T cells sorted from blood. Subset given: CD45RA-negative fraction. The TCR was taken from a woman between 25 and 40 years old in good health.

The CDR3 DNA sequence: TGTGCCAGCAGCGGAAGCCCACTAGCGGGAAAGAACATTCAGTACTTC. This sequence encodes CASSGSPLAGKNIQYF. The chain joins TRBV9 to TRBJ2-4; 10 bases align to TRBD2. This CDR3 spans 16 amino acids. Trimming at V came to 3 bases and at J to 7 bases, leaving 10 bases not matched to a gene. Germline V lookup: CDR1 SGDLS, CDR2 YYNGEE.